A selection of T cell receptor beta chains follows, all from one sample in a study of human T cells and chemical hapten exposure. TCRdb called the RACE reads again in MiXCR, with one record for every CDR3 protein. The sample lists a few hundred thousand distinct CDR3 sequences, around 6% seen once, with over 5.5% in the top ten. Source: whole blood, taken in connection with sensitization to the hapten diphenylcyclopropenone (DPC). The receptors were gathered from a woman younger than 35 with alopecia areata. Some clones in this sample may be carry-over from other donors' samples. Each CDR3 is given with its conserved first and last residue. The D gene is left open where the match is weak. Clone size is given for some rows only: seen once, a few or many times, or a class if the clone is expanded.

>TRBV20-1|.|many|TRBJ1-2
TGCAGTGCTAGTTTGATCAATGGCTACACCTTC
CSASLINGYTF
>TRBV2|.|many|TRBJ2-5
TGTGCCAGCAGTGGGGGTAGCAGCCAAGAGACCCAGTACTTC
CASSGGSSQETQYF
>TRBV5-1|.|.|TRBJ2-7
TGCGCCAGCAGCTTGAGAGGGACGGGGTCATACGAGCAGTACTTC
CASSLRGTGSYEQYF
>TRBV7-6|TRBD2|.|TRBJ2-7
TGTGCCAGCAGCTCAGAGCGGGGGCCTGGAGAGCAGTACTTC
CASSSERGPGEQYF
>TRBV29-1|.|.|TRBJ2-3
TGCAGCGTTGGGAGCTCAAACACAGATACGCAGTATTTT
CSVGSSNTDTQYF
>TRBV3-1|.|many|TRBJ2-3
TGTGCCAGCAGCCAAGTCGCGGCAAGCACAGATACGCAGTATTTT
CASSQVAASTDTQYF
>TRBV12-3/TRBV12-4|.|.|TRBJ1-2
TGTGCCAGCGGATCCGGGACACAAGACTATGGCTACACCTTC
CASGSGTQDYGYTF
>TRBV27|.|few|TRBJ1-1
TGTGCCAGCAGAGGGGCACCCTGGGTGAACACTGAAGCTTTCTTT
CASRGAPWVNTEAFF
>TRBV3-1|.|many|TRBJ2-7
TGTGCCAGCAGCTCCCGGACTATGTTGAACGAGCAGTACTTC
CASSSRTMLNEQYF
>TRBV28|TRBD2|many|TRBJ2-7
TGTGCCAGCAGTCCCCCGGGACTAGCTAAATACTTC
CASSPPGLAKYF
>TRBV6-5|TRBD2|many|TRBJ2-2
TGTGCCAGCAGTGGCGGGAGGGCCGGGGAGCTGTTTTTT
CASSGGRAGELFF
>TRBV28|TRBD1|many|TRBJ2-1
TGTGCCAGCAGCGTGGGACAGGGGCTGGATGAGCAGTTCTTC
CASSVGQGLDEQFF
>TRBV4-2|.|many|TRBJ2-3
TGTGCCAGCAGCCAAGAGGCGGGCGGGGGCCTGATCACAGATACGCAGTATTTT
CASSQEAGGGLITDTQYF
>TRBV5-1|TRBD2|.|TRBJ2-5
TGCGCCAGCAGCACTCTAGCGGGGCTCCGAGAGACCCAGTACTTC
CASSTLAGLRETQYF
>TRBV7-3|TRBD2|.|TRBJ2-3
TGTGCCAGCAGCTTAACGACTAGCGGATTCACAGATACGCAGTATTTT
CASSLTTSGFTDTQYF
>TRBV7-9|.|few|TRBJ1-5
TGTGCCAGCAGCCCGGGGCAGGCTGGCAATCAGCCCCAGCATTTT
CASSPGQAGNQPQHF
>TRBV20-1|.|few|TRBJ1-6
TGCAGTGCTCATTGGGCGGGGCTAGATAATTCACCCCTCCACTTT
CSAHWAGLDNSPLHF
>TRBV7-2|TRBD2|few|TRBJ2-4
TGTGCCAGCGCCCGGCTAGCGGGGGCCAAAAACATTCAGTACTTC
CASARLAGAKNIQYF
>TRBV7-9|.|many|TRBJ2-3
TGTGCCAGCAGCTCCCGGGACAGCACAGATACGCAGTATTTT
CASSSRDSTDTQYF
>TRBV19|.|many|TRBJ2-1
TGTGCCAGTAGCCTCCGGGACACCCACAGCGATGAGCAGTTCTTC
CASSLRDTHSDEQFF
>TRBV9|.|few|TRBJ2-3
TGTGCCAGCAGCTCCGAGACAGAGAGGAACACAGATACGCAGTATTTT
CASSSETERNTDTQYF
>TRBV24-1|TRBD1|many|TRBJ1-4
TGTGCCGCGGGACAGGGGAACACTAATGAAAAACTGTTTTTT
CAAGQGNTNEKLFF
>TRBV14|.|many|TRBJ1-2
TGTGCCAGCAGCCGGCTGACAGCCTATGGCTACACCTTC
CASSRLTAYGYTF
>TRBV19|TRBD1|many|TRBJ1-2
TGTGCCAGTCGAGGGACAGTCTATGGCTACACCTTC
CASRGTVYGYTF
>TRBV13|.|few|TRBJ2-1
TGTGCCAGCAGCTTAGAGTTTGGTGGGGCGGCTGTCAATGAGCAGTTCTTC
CASSLEFGGAAVNEQFF
>TRBV9|TRBD1|.|TRBJ1-1
TGTGCCAGCAGCGTAGAGGCAGGGGGCGTGAACACTGAAGCTTTCTTT
CASSVEAGGVNTEAFF
>TRBV4-3|TRBD1|few|TRBJ2-3
TGCGCCAGCAGCCAAGTGGACAGGCGTAATACGCAGTATTTT
CASSQVDRRNTQYF
>TRBV7-2|.|many|TRBJ2-1
TGTGCCAGCAGCCTGGGGGGAGGCTCCTACAATGAGCAGTTCTTC
CASSLGGGSYNEQFF
>TRBV6-2/TRBV6-3|TRBD1|.|TRBJ2-5
TGTGCCAGCCACCGAACACAGGGGAACCAAGAGACCCAGTACTTC
CASHRTQGNQETQYF
>TRBV6-5|TRBD1|.|TRBJ1-1
TGTGCCAGCAGCTCCGACAGGGGGCTCGCTGAAGCTTTCTTT
CASSSDRGLAEAFF
>TRBV7-2|.|.|TRBJ2-6
TGTGCCAGCAGCCAATTTGGGGGTTCAGGGGCCAACGTCCTGACTTTC
CASSQFGGSGANVLTF